Each of the 12 T cell receptor beta chains below was sequenced from the same sample in a study of blood T cell repertoires in COVID-19. Generated by immunoSEQ multiplex PCR, the TCRdb table keeps only in-frame clones and is missing some. The sample has some 150,000 clones; 84% are singletons. The sequenced sample consisted of peripheral blood. The receptors shown here come from a woman between 45 and 65 years old in a cohort sampled during active or convalescent COVID-19.

V and J are TRBV11-2 and TRBJ1-4; 7 bases align to TRBD1. V shed 3 bases and J 4 bases; nucleotides not matched to a gene: 5. The length of the CDR3 is 15 residues. Germline V gene data show CDR1 as SGHAT and CDR2 as FQNNGV. CDR3 nucleotide sequence: TGTGCCAGCAGCTTTCCGGGACAGTTTAATGAAAAACTGTTTTTT. Residues: CASSFPGQFNEKLFF.

This clone has a handful of counts. V and J are TRBV1 and TRBJ2-4; the table's D call, TRBD2, has no DNA check behind it. TRBV1 is deemed a pseudogene. The CDR3 consists of 19 residues. The CDR3 bases are TGCACCAGCAGCCGACGGGCGGGGGCTGGTCCCCTAGCCAAAAACATTCAGTACTTC. It yields the protein CTSSRRAGAGPLAKNIQYF.

V gene TRBV9 combines with J gene TRBJ2-5; 7 bases are shared with TRBD1. Germline V gene lookup returns CDR1 SGDLS and CDR2 YYNGEE. The CDR3 has 16 residues. After removal of 1 base from V and 0 bases from J, the junction contained 6 bases not matched to a gene. The CDR3: CASSVNGGQHQETQYF. As DNA, the CDR3 is TGTGCCAGCAGCGTAAATGGGGGACAGCACCAAGAGACCCAGTACTTC. The full variable domain, rest sourced from reference TRBV9 and TRBJ2-5, is DSGVTQTPKHLITATGQRVTLRCSPRSGDLSVYWYQQSLDQGLQFLIQYYNGEERAKGNILERFSAQQFPDLHSELNLSSLELGDSALYFCASSVNGGQHQETQYFGPGTRLLVL.

The rearrangement links TRBV21-1 to TRBJ1-2; TRBD1 was called by the table and not checked on the DNA. TRBV21-1 is listed as a pseudogene. The CDR3 runs 15 residues. CDR3 region: CASSKDQGQDYGYTF. DNA for the CDR3: TGTGCCAGCAGCAAAGACCAGGGGCAGGACTATGGCTACACCTTC.

The chain employs TRBV5-1 and TRBJ2-3, with 11 bases identical to TRBD2. The CDR3 length is 17 residues. With V trimmed by 3 bases and J by 1 base, 7 bases remained unmatched. Germline-derived CDR1 and CDR2 are SGHRS and YFSETQ. CDR3 amino acids: CASSWTTSGDGTDTQYF. DNA for the CDR3: TGCGCCAGCAGCTGGACGACTAGCGGGGATGGCACAGATACGCAGTATTTT.

V gene TRBV3-1 (or the pseudogene TRBV3-2) combines with J gene TRBJ2-3, with 13 bases lining up with TRBD2. There are 16 residues in the CDR3. V lost 2 bases and J lost 5; bases outside the gene matches: 4. Germline V lookup: CDR1 LGHDT, CDR2 YNNKEL (reference sequence). The CDR3 spells CASSQPLAGGQDTQYF. CDR3 nucleotides: TGTGCCAGCAGCCAACCACTAGCGGGGGGGCAAGATACGCAGTATTTT.

This sequence joins TRBV11-2 and TRBJ1-2; D unresolved. CDR1 SGHAT and CDR2 FQNNGV come from the germline V gene. This CDR3 has 14 residues. Trimming removed 5 bases at V and 2 bases at J, with 12 bases between. In DNA form, the CDR3 reads TGTGCCAGCAGCCAAGTCACAGAGAACTATGGCTACACCTTC. The encoded protein is CASSQVTENYGYTF.

The chain has TRBV9 and TRBJ2-3; D might be TRBD2 (5 bases). V was trimmed by 3 bases and J by 2 bases, leaving 19 bases between them. CDR1 SGDLS and CDR2 YYNGEE come from the germline V gene. The CDR3 is made up of 17 amino acids. As DNA, the CDR3 is TGTGCCAGCAGCGCCCCCCGAGAGAGGGCCAACACAGATACGCAGTATTTT. Residues: CASSAPRERANTDTQYF.

The chain links TRBV5-1 to TRBJ1-2; possibly TRBD1 for D (6 bases). Per germline, CDR1 SGHRS and CDR2 YFSETQ. V dropped 5 bases and J dropped 1 base, with 12 bases sitting between them. This CDR3 comprises 14 residues. CDR3 protein: CASREDRINYGYTF. The CDR3 DNA reads as TGCGCCAGCAGGGAAGACAGGATTAACTATGGCTACACCTTC.

The sample holds one count of this clone. The V and J genes are TRBV7-3 and TRBJ1-1; 8 positions match TRBD1. CDR1 SGHTA and CDR2 FQGTGA come from the germline V gene. CDR3 length: 15 residues. Trimming cost V 4 bases and J 4 bases; bases outside gene matches: 8. The chain's CDR3 is CASSSQADRATEAFF. The CDR3 nucleotides read TGTGCCAGCAGCTCACAGGCGGACAGGGCCACTGAAGCTTTCTTT.

V usage is TRBV13 and J usage is TRBJ1-1, with D perhaps matching TRBD1 (6 bases). Germline CDR1 is PRHDT and CDR2 is FYEKMQ (reference sequence). The CDR3 consists of 15 residues. Between the trimmed V and J ends, which lost 4 bases and 0 bases, there was a span of 12 bases. The CDR3 sequence: CASSSDRNMNTEAFF. CDR3 DNA: TGTGCCAGCAGCTCGGACAGAAACATGAACACTGAAGCTTTCTTT.

Concerning this clone itself: In the same sample, other DNA sequences code for this CDR3. This chain links TRBV6-5 with TRBJ1-1; maybe TRBD1 (6 bases). Germline V CDR1 and CDR2: MNHEY, SVGAGI. The CDR3 sequence is 14 residues long. V lost 6 bases to trimming and J lost 0 bases, with 11 bases between them. CDR3 DNA sequence: TGTGCCAGCAGACGCGGACAGATGAACACTGAAGCTTTCTTT. Translated: CASRRGQMNTEAFF.